Sequencing of this TCR beta chain was carried out in a study of T cell responses to AZD1222 COVID-19 vaccine. Across the study: Second-dose intervals near 4 or 12 weeks were combined.

The CDR3 is made up of 15 amino acids. CDR1 KGHDR and CDR2 SFDVKD come from the germline V gene. V shed 5 bases and J 3 bases; nucleotides not matched to a gene: 5. Concerning this clone itself: Its antigen is still unknown.

Only in-frame clones appear in the TCRdb table, and some are missing; sequencing was by immunoSEQ multiplex PCR. Among around 120,000 clones listed, about nine tenths were seen once. Study-level findings and limits: Nearly half of the spike-specific TCRs reportedly recognize variant regions that carry no mutations. Donors, mostly white British, included more females; clonal diversity was possibly underestimated.

This receptor was taken from an adult in good health. J is TRBJ2-2 and V is TRBV24-1; 7 bases line up with TRBD1. The specimen comprised peripheral blood, sampled on day 0 of AZD1222 vaccination. The CDR3 DNA reads TGTGCCACCAGTGCCAGGGGGTCCGACACCGGGGAGCTGTTTTTT. As protein: CATSARGSDTGELFF.